What follows are 18 T cell receptor beta chains derived from one specimen sequenced in a study of T cell responses to AZD1222 COVID-19 vaccine. Method: immunoSEQ multiplex PCR; TCRdb's copy keeps in-frame clones and lacks some. The sample has around 100,000 clones; about 82% are singletons. The specimen was peripheral blood, collected on day 0 of AZD1222 vaccination. These receptors all come from an adult in good health.

The chain carries TRBV28 and TRBJ1-2, with unresolved D. With 5 bases removed from V and 8 bases from J, the gap between germline ends came to 9 bases. CDR1 is MDHEN, CDR2 SYDVKM, per germline. The CDR3 length is 11 residues. The CDR3 reads CASSLNDGYTF. DNA for the CDR3: TGTGCCAGCAGTCTCAACGACGGCTACACCTTC.

The chain has TRBV18 and TRBJ1-2, with 7 positions matching TRBD1. The J segment lost 8 bases and the V segment lost 0 bases, leaving 6 bases of the junction unmatched. The CDR3 is 14 amino acids. CDR1 is KGHSH and CDR2 is LQKENI in the germline V gene. This CDR3 is CASSPPEGGRGYTF. Here the CDR3 DNA reads TGTGCCAGCTCACCACCGGAAGGGGGCAGGGGCTACACCTTC.

The V call is TRBV12-3 or TRBV12-4, the J call TRBJ1-2; 9 positions match TRBD1. V gave up 8 bases and J gave up 7 bases; unmatched junction bases: 5. This CDR3 has 12 residues. CDR3 DNA: TGTGCCAGCCGGGACAGGGTTTCTGGCTACACCTTC. Amino acids: CASRDRVSGYTF.

The rearrangement uses TRBV28 and TRBJ2-7; tentative D call: TRBD2 (6 bases). Trimming removed 4 bases at V and 0 bases at J, with 31 bases between. In germline, CDR1 is MDHEN, CDR2 SYDVKM. The CDR3 runs to 21 residues. In DNA form, the CDR3 reads TGTGCCAGCAGTTCACCCTCCCCCGTCGTGGCCGCGGGAATCGGCTCCTACGAGCAGTACTTC. Translation: CASSSPSPVVAAGIGSYEQYF.

The DNA of the CDR3 is TGTGCCAGCAGTTACAGGGGGCCCTTCACAGATACGCAGTATTTT. Translation: CASSYRGPFTDTQYF. This chain joins TRBV27 and TRBJ2-3; 9 positions match TRBD1. Germline loops: CDR1 MNHEY, CDR2 SMNVEV (reference sequence). J lost 2 bases, V lost 4 bases, and 4 bases had no gene match. The CDR3 contains 15 residues.

CDR3 residues: CASRISRGETEAFF. The CDR3 nucleotides are TGTGCCAGCAGAATCTCGAGGGGCGAGACTGAAGCTTTCTTT. The rearrangement links TRBV7-9 to TRBJ1-1; a weak D match, TRBD1 (5 bases). V was pared by 6 bases and J by 5 bases, with 16 bases between. From germline, CDR1 is SEHNR and CDR2 FQNEAQ (reference sequence). The CDR3 spans 14 residues.

The rearrangement uses TRBV30 and TRBJ1-5, with D maybe TRBD1 (5 bases). V dropped 2 bases and J dropped 4 bases, with 18 bases sitting between them. The germline gives CDR1 GTSNPN, CDR2 SVGIG (reference sequence). The CDR3 runs to 16 residues. The CDR3 DNA sequence: TGTGCCTGGAGTCAATCCAACCGGGGGGGGAATCAGCCCCAGCATTTT. It encodes CAWSQSNRGGNQPQHF.

The V and J genes are TRBV27 and TRBJ1-1; possible D gene TRBD1, 5 bases. This CDR3 has 13 residues. Trimming pared 6 bases from V and 7 bases from J, leaving 15 bases between. CDR1 and CDR2 (germline): MNHEY, SMNVEV (reference sequence). The CDR3 DNA follows: TGTGCCAGCAGGACCCCGGGACTATTTGAAGCTTTCTTT. Residues: CASRTPGLFEAFF.

The rearrangement uses TRBV28 and TRBJ1-2; no clear D. Between the trimmed V and J ends, which lost 7 bases and 1 base, there was a span of 10 bases. The length of the CDR3 is 13 residues. The germline gives CDR1 MDHEN, CDR2 SYDVKM. The CDR3 bases are TGTGCCAGCAATTCAGGTCTTAACTATGGCTACACCTTC. This codes for CASNSGLNYGYTF.

DNA of the CDR3: TGTGCCAGCAGTCCCAATGGATACACAGGGGTCGGCACTGAAGCTTTCTTT. Protein sequence: CASSPNGYTGVGTEAFF. The J gene is TRBJ1-1, the V gene TRBV6-2 or TRBV6-3; TRBD1 matches at 7 bases. Germline CDR1 MNHEY, CDR2 SVGEGT. V trimming: 5 bases; J trimming: 4 bases; junction bases outside the gene matches: 16. This CDR3 comprises 17 residues.

V usage is TRBV5-4 and J usage is TRBJ1-2; D remains unclear. V lost 2 bases and J lost 4, with 9 bases in between. The germline CDR1 and CDR2 sequences are SGHNT and YYREEE (reference sequence). This CDR3 has 13 residues. The CDR3 nucleotides are TGTGCCAGCAGCTTTACACGGTCCTATGGCTACACCTTC. Its protein is CASSFTRSYGYTF.

This clone has just a few counts. The chain combines TRBV3-1 (or the pseudogene TRBV3-2) with TRBJ2-5; D gene ambiguous. This CDR3 contains 12 residues. Germline V CDR1 and CDR2: LGHDT, YNNKEL (reference sequence). Trimming cost V 6 bases and J 5 bases, with 10 bases left between them. CDR3: CASSPVGETQYF. The CDR3 DNA follows: TGTGCCAGCAGTCCGGTGGGCGAGACCCAGTACTTC.

The rearrangement joins TRBV4-2 to TRBJ1-5; tentative D call: TRBD1 (5 bases). Trimming stripped 4 bases from V and 6 bases from J, with 10 bases between. This CDR3 spans 13 amino acids. From germline, CDR1 is LGHNA and CDR2 YNFKEQ. DNA for the CDR3: TGTGCCAGCAGCCGGGGGGGGTTTCAGCCCCAGCATTTT. It translates to CASSRGGFQPQHF.

This chain links TRBV4-1 with TRBJ2-7, with a tentative D call TRBD1 (7 bases). There are 16 residues in the CDR3. Looked up from germline, CDR1 is MGHRA and CDR2 is YSYEKL. The V and J ends lost 0 bases and 3 bases respectively, with 15 bases between them. CDR3 nucleotides: TGCGCCAGCAGCCAAGATGGCGGGACAGTGCTCTACGAGCAGTACTTC. Its protein is CASSQDGGTVLYEQYF.

This sequence joins TRBV30 and TRBJ1-2; D gene unclear. The V end was cut by 3 bases, the J end by 1 base, with 3 bases between. Germline-derived CDR1 and CDR2 are GTSNPN and SVGIG (reference sequence). This CDR3 is 11 amino acids long. CDR3 DNA: TGTGCCTGGAGCCTTAACTATGGCTACACCTTC. Its translation: CAWSLNYGYTF.

The chain carries TRBV18 and TRBJ2-1; D gene unclear. The V gene's germline CDR1 is KGHSH and CDR2 LQKENI. V gave up 0 bases and J gave up 10 bases, with 10 bases separating them. The CDR3 runs 13 residues. CDR3 in amino acids: CASSPPQTTEQFF. The CDR3 nucleotides are TGTGCCAGCTCACCACCCCAAACAACCGAGCAGTTCTTC.

The CDR3 reads CASSFEAGEGHSPLHF. The CDR3 region has the DNA TGTGCCAGCAGTTTTGAGGCAGGGGAGGGACATTCACCCCTCCACTTT. This chain uses TRBV27 with TRBJ1-6; tentatively, D is TRBD1 (6 bases). The CDR3 extends over 16 amino acids. CDR1 and CDR2 from the germline V gene are MNHEY and SMNVEV (reference sequence). V shed 3 bases and J shed 8 bases, with 17 bases lying between them.

V usage is TRBV15 and J usage is TRBJ2-3; 14 nucleotides agree with TRBD2. There are 20 residues in the CDR3. With V trimmed by 0 bases and J by 5 bases, 13 bases remained unmatched. CDR1 is LNHNV and CDR2 is YYDKDF in the germline V gene (reference sequence). CDR3 sequence: CATSRDRPGGTSGRRDTQYF. The CDR3, as DNA: TGTGCCACCAGCAGAGATCGCCCGGGGGGGACTAGCGGGAGAAGAGATACGCAGTATTTT.